These T cell receptor beta chains were read from a single sample in a study of shared clonotypes between healthy human individuals. The repertoire was sequenced with immunoSEQ multiplex PCR; TCRdb's copy has only in-frame clones and lacks some. The sample includes around 980,000 clones, roughly 74% of them seen just once. The sample consisted of memory CD4+ T cells from PBMCs. The source is a man aged 18 to 30 in good health. Some clones in this sample may be carry-over from other donors' samples. CDR3s include the opening cysteine and the closing phenylalanine or tryptophan. D genes are given only for firm matches. Where a row states a size, it is once, few, many or the class of an expanded clone; other rows omit it.

j_gene,v_gene,len,abundance,d_gene,CDR3aa,CDR3nt
TRBJ1-2,TRBV5-1,14,NA,TRBD1,CASSSNRGREGYTF,TGCGCCAGCAGCTCAAACAGGGGGCGGGAAGGCTACACCTTC
TRBJ2-7,TRBV4-1,18,once,TRBD2,CASSQEGSGRAGLYEQYF,TGCGCCAGCAGCCAAGAGGGTAGCGGGAGGGCCGGGCTGTACGAGCAGTACTTC
TRBJ2-1,TRBV4-1,17,NA,NA,CASSQDTARGAYNEQFF,TGCGCCAGCAGCCAAGATACAGCGCGGGGTGCCTACAATGAGCAGTTCTTC
TRBJ2-5,TRBV27,15,NA,NA,CASSAMGGGSETQYF,TGTGCCAGCAGCGCCATGGGAGGGGGCTCCGAGACCCAGTACTTC
TRBJ1-3,TRBV4-1,17,NA,NA,CASSQENRVTLGNTIYF,TGCGCCAGCAGCCAAGAAAACAGAGTAACCCTTGGAAACACCATATATTTT
TRBJ2-7,TRBV10-3,19,NA,NA,CAISALENPGTSSTYEQYF,TGTGCCATCAGTGCGCTAGAAAACCCCGGGACGTCGTCGACCTACGAGCAGTACTTC
TRBJ1-1,TRBV7-2,12,NA,TRBD1,CASSSGQGAVFF,TGTGCCAGCAGCTCGGGACAGGGGGCGGTTTTCTTT
TRBJ1-5,TRBV15,16,NA,NA,CATSRDRALGSQPQHF,TGTGCCACCAGCAGAGATAGGGCATTGGGAAGCCAGCCCCAGCATTTT
TRBJ2-7,TRBV4-1,16,NA,TRBD1,CASSQLGQGNSYEQYF,TGCGCCAGCAGCCAGCTAGGACAGGGTAACTCCTACGAGCAGTACTTC
TRBJ2-2,TRBV9,13,NA,NA,CASSVTTPGELFF,TGTGCCAGCAGCGTAACCACCCCCGGGGAGCTGTTTTTT
TRBJ2-5,TRBV5-1,17,NA,TRBD1,CASSYSPGQGMGETQYF,TGCGCCAGCAGCTACAGTCCGGGACAGGGAATGGGTGAGACCCAGTACTTC
TRBJ2-6,TRBV5-6,15,NA,NA,CASSFGASGANVLTF,TGTGCCAGCAGCTTTGGTGCCTCTGGGGCCAACGTCCTGACTTTC
TRBJ1-1,TRBV6-1,15,once,TRBD1,CASSAAGQGHTEAFF,TGTGCCAGCAGTGCCGCCGGACAGGGTCACACTGAAGCTTTCTTT
TRBJ1-1,TRBV18,14,NA,NA,CASSPGTGDTEAFF,TGTGCCAGCTCACCTGGGACCGGGGACACTGAAGCTTTCTTT
TRBJ2-7,TRBV2,13,NA,NA,CASKVGGITEQYF,TGTGCCAGCAAGGTCGGCGGGATCACCGAGCAGTACTTC
TRBJ2-5,TRBV5-6,15,NA,TRBD1,CASSLGSGGKETQYF,TGTGCCAGCAGCTTGGGTTCAGGGGGAAAAGAGACCCAGTACTTC
TRBJ1-1,TRBV30,11,NA,NA,CAWSAQARAFF,TGTGCCTGGAGTGCGCAGGCCCGAGCTTTCTTT
TRBJ2-1,TRBV6-4,16,NA,TRBD2,CASSGGTSASYNEQFF,TGTGCCAGCAGTGGCGGGACTAGCGCCTCCTACAATGAGCAGTTCTTC
TRBJ2-5,TRBV6-1,15,NA,NA,CASSVGPGMRETQYF,TGTGCCAGCAGTGTAGGCCCAGGGATGAGAGAGACCCAGTACTTC
TRBJ2-1,TRBV7-9,15,NA,NA,CASSLASTRSNEQFF,TGTGCCAGCAGCTTAGCCAGCACCAGATCCAATGAGCAGTTCTTC
TRBJ1-3,TRBV5-1,16,NA,NA,CASSLPTQAAGNTIYF,TGCGCCAGCAGCTTGCCCACCCAGGCGGCGGGAAACACCATATATTTT
TRBJ2-7,TRBV7-2,13,NA,NA,CASSSLATLGQYF,TGTGCCAGCAGCTCCCTAGCGACCTTGGGGCAGTACTTC
TRBJ2-5,TRBV5-1,16,NA,NA,CASSLGLNPGQETQYF,TGCGCCAGCAGCTTGGGGCTCAATCCCGGGCAAGAGACCCAGTACTTC
TRBJ2-5,TRBV19,16,NA,NA,CASSIGSEGRAETQYF,TGTGCCAGTAGTATCGGCTCGGAGGGCAGGGCGGAGACCCAGTACTTC
TRBJ1-2,TRBV27,15,NA,NA,CASSTGGIGAYGYTF,TGTGCCAGCAGTACCGGAGGGATAGGGGCCTATGGCTACACCTTC
TRBJ2-2,TRBV9,14,once,NA,CASSVDSNTGELFF,TGTGCCAGCAGCGTAGACTCGAACACCGGGGAGCTGTTTTTT
TRBJ1-1,TRBV13,14,NA,NA,CASSFGGWDTEAFF,TGTGCCAGCAGCTTTGGAGGGTGGGACACTGAAGCTTTCTTT
TRBJ2-1,TRBV7-2,15,NA,TRBD2,CASSLGTSGHNEQFF,TGTGCCAGCAGCCTAGGGACTAGCGGTCACAATGAGCAGTTCTTC
TRBJ2-3,TRBV5-1,15,NA,NA,CASSLGTTGTDTQYF,TGCGCCAGCAGCTTGGGGACTACGGGCACAGATACGCAGTATTTT
TRBJ1-1,TRBV28,16,once,NA,CASHSLLSGLNTEAFF,TGTGCCAGCCACAGTTTATTATCGGGGTTGAACACTGAAGCTTTCTTT
TRBJ1-1,TRBV18,15,NA,NA,CASSSTRSWNTEAFF,TGTGCCAGCTCCTCGACCCGATCATGGAACACTGAAGCTTTCTTT
TRBJ2-1,TRBV2,14,NA,NA,CASRGQVGPNEQFF,TGTGCCAGCAGAGGACAAGTCGGCCCCAATGAGCAGTTCTTC
TRBJ2-1,TRBV30,11,NA,NA,CAWSVRSEQFF,TGTGCCTGGAGCGTACGCAGTGAGCAGTTCTTC
TRBJ1-5,TRBV4-3,13,NA,NA,CASSQGTFQPQHF,TGCGCCAGCAGCCAAGGCACGTTTCAGCCCCAGCATTTT
TRBJ2-1,TRBV4-1,16,once,TRBD2,CASSQLRGRGYNEQFF,TGCGCCAGCAGCCAACTGCGGGGGAGAGGGTACAATGAGCAGTTCTTC
TRBJ2-7,TRBV29-1,14,NA,TRBD2,CGAAPGTSGSEQYF,TGCGGGGCTGCCCCCGGGACTAGCGGGAGCGAGCAGTACTTC
TRBJ2-7,TRBV5-1,17,NA,NA,CASSSRSGTELTYEQYF,TGCGCCAGCAGCTCTCGGTCCGGGACGGAGTTAACCTACGAGCAGTACTTC
TRBJ2-2,TRBV7-2,15,few,TRBD1,CASSRITGGDGELFF,TGTGCCAGCAGCAGAATAACAGGGGGCGACGGGGAGCTGTTTTTT
TRBJ1-4,TRBV7-9,15,NA,NA,CASSQAGYQDEKLFF,TGTGCCAGCAGCCAGGCCGGGTATCAGGATGAAAAACTGTTTTTT
TRBJ1-1,TRBV5-1,14,NA,NA,CASSLGGLTLEAFF,TGCGCCAGCAGCTTGGGGGGACTCACCCTTGAAGCTTTCTTT
TRBJ2-3,TRBV5-1,15,once,TRBD2,CASSLGTSGTDTQYF,TGCGCCAGCAGCTTGGGGACTAGCGGGACCGATACGCAGTATTTT
TRBJ2-7,TRBV6-5,11,NA,NA,CASSERDEQYF,TGTGCCAGCAGTGAACGTGACGAGCAGTACTTC
TRBJ1-2,TRBV29-1,13,few,TRBD1,CSVRTGMGYGYTF,TGCAGCGTCCGGACAGGGATGGGCTATGGCTACACCTTC
TRBJ1-5,TRBV28,14,many,NA,CASSLLSANQPQHF,TGTGCCAGCAGTTTATTGTCGGCTAATCAGCCCCAGCATTTT
TRBJ1-5,TRBV28,16,few,NA,CASRPTGLYSNQPQHF,TGTGCCAGCAGGCCTACAGGGCTCTATAGCAATCAGCCCCAGCATTTT
TRBJ2-7,TRBV11-1,12,NA,TRBD2,CASSSTTSGQYF,TGTGCCAGCAGCTCGACGACTAGCGGGCAGTACTTC
TRBJ2-2,TRBV6-1,14,NA,NA,CASSEPGATGELFF,TGTGCCAGCAGTGAACCAGGGGCCACCGGGGAGCTGTTTTTT
TRBJ2-6,TRBV14,17,once,NA,CASSQVGGRSGANVLTF,TGTGCCAGCAGCCAAGTTGGAGGGCGCTCTGGGGCCAACGTCCTGACTTTC
TRBJ2-7,TRBV7-9,17,NA,TRBD2,CASSPPLLAGLPYEQYF,TGTGCCAGCAGCCCCCCCCTACTAGCGGGGTTACCCTACGAGCAGTACTTC
TRBJ2-6,TRBV30,13,NA,NA,CAWSRPGANVLTF,TGTGCCTGGAGTCGGCCTGGGGCCAACGTCCTGACTTTC
TRBJ2-3,TRBV7-8,16,NA,NA,CASSLAGPYIPDTQYF,TGTGCCAGCAGCTTAGCGGGACCCTATATCCCAGATACGCAGTATTTT
TRBJ2-1,TRBV2,15,NA,NA,CASSENRPAYNEQFF,TGTGCCAGCAGTGAAAACAGGCCCGCCTACAATGAGCAGTTCTTC
TRBJ1-2,TRBV29-1,13,NA,TRBD1,CSGGTAINYGYTF,TGCAGCGGAGGGACAGCCATAAACTATGGCTACACCTTC
TRBJ2-3,TRBV6-5,12,NA,NA,CASRSLSDTQYF,TGTGCCAGCAGGTCCCTGTCAGATACGCAGTATTTT
TRBJ1-4,TRBV11-3,18,NA,TRBD1,CASSLGRTGSGMEEKLFF,TGTGCCAGCAGCTTAGGTCGGACAGGGAGCGGAATGGAGGAAAAACTGTTTTTT
TRBJ1-1,TRBV7-2,16,NA,TRBD1,CASSFPGQGVNTEAFF,TGTGCCAGCAGCTTCCCGGGACAGGGAGTAAACACTGAAGCTTTCTTT
TRBJ2-7,TRBV28,11,NA,NA,CASSLHGEQYF,TGTGCCAGCAGTTTACACGGTGAGCAGTACTTC
TRBJ2-3,TRBV27,14,NA,NA,CASSPLGSTDTQYF,TGTGCCAGCAGCCCCCTTGGGAGCACAGATACGCAGTATTTT